This TCR beta chain originates from a study of identical twins. Study outcomes and limitations: Beta clonotypes that were abundant in cord blood contained fewer insertions, a pattern absent from memory repertoires.

cDNA molecules carried unique molecular identifiers, and template switching added a universal primer site. Via MiXCR, TCRdb re-called the 5' RACE reads, giving one row per CDR3 protein. In the table there are 1.5 million to 2 million distinct CDR3 sequences, 32% of which are singletons. Remarks on this clonotype: The antigen is unknown.

After removal of 0 bases from V and 0 bases from J, the junction contained 10 bases not matched to a gene. Germline CDR1 reads MNHNS; CDR2 reads SASEGT. CDR3 length: 19 residues. The TCR comes from a newborn girl in good health. The chain combines TRBV6-1 with TRBJ1-3; 8 bases agree with TRBD1. The source material was cord blood. The CDR3 sequence: CASSEARQGIDDSGNTIYF. CDR3 nucleotide sequence: TGTGCCAGCAGTGAAGCGAGACAGGGGATCGACGACTCTGGAAACACCATATATTTT.